The clone carrying this T cell receptor (beta chain) came up a few times. Its cognate antigen is unknown. The CDR3 runs 15 residues. CDR1 is ENHRY, CDR2 SYGVKD, per germline. The V end was cut by 2 bases, the J end by 4 bases, with 12 bases between. Of the isolated RNA, all was reverse transcribed, and so the sequenced material was expressed TCRB transcripts. TCRdb's copy holds only in-frame clones and misses some; the assay was immunoSEQ multiplex PCR. The sample has roughly 150,000 clones, 8.5% to 10% seen once. This record belongs to a study of beta chain features in type 1 diabetes. Findings of the study overall: Patients' naive, central memory and Treg TCRB repertoires seemed closer to one another than those of healthy donors. Moderate but significant shortening of TCRB CDR3s was recorded in all four CD4+ subsets from Type 1 diabetes patients.

The gene calls are TRBV10-3 and TRBJ2-1, with D maybe TRBD1 (6 bases). The sample consisted of central memory CD4+ T cells from blood. This TCR derives from a woman aged 30 to 39 with type 1 diabetes. CDR3 sequence (DNA): TGTGCCATCAGTGAGACGACAGGAGGATACAATGAGCAGTTCTTC. This codes for CAISETTGGYNEQFF.